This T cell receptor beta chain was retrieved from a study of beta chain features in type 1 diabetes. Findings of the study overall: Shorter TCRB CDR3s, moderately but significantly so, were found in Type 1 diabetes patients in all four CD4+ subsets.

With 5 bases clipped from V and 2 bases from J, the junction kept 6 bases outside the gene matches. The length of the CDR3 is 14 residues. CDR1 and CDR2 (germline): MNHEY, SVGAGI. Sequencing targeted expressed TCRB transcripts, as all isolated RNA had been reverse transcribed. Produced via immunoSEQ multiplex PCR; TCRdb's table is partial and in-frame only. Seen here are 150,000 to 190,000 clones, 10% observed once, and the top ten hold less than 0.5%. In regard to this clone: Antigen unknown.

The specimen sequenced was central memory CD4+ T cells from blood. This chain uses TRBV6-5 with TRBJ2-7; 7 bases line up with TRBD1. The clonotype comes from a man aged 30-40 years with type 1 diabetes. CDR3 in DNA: TGTGCCAGCAGTCTCTCCCAGGGGGCCTACGAGCAGTACTTC. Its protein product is CASSLSQGAYEQYF.